The 2 T cell receptor beta chains listed next were all sequenced from one sample in a study of Ad26.COV2.S vaccination and SARS-CoV-2 variants. Using immunoSEQ multiplex PCR, the repertoire was profiled, and TCRdb retains in-frame clones only, with some absent. The sample shows roughly 380,000 clones, approximately 85% of them seen only once. Specified treatment: some 19 received Ad26.COV2.S at low or high dose, single or two shots; five or six received placebo; per-sample allocation not given. Collection of the samples took place on day 63 after the first injection of vaccine or placebo. The sample in question was peripheral blood, obtained in a trial of Ad26.COV2.S vaccine versus placebo. The source of these receptors is a person between 18 and 65 years old who received the Ad26.COV2.S COVID-19 vaccine or a placebo.

This rearrangement joins TRBV18 to TRBJ1-4; no reliable D call. There are 15 residues in the CDR3. Germline V gene lookup returns CDR1 KGHSH and CDR2 LQKENI. V was trimmed by 4 bases and J by 3 bases, leaving 12 bases between them. In DNA form, the CDR3 reads TGTGCCAGCTCACGGGGAGCGGCGTCTAATGAAAAACTGTTTTTT. Translation gives CASSRGAASNEKLFF.

J is TRBJ2-2 and V is TRBV27, with a weak D call TRBD2 (6 bases). Germline V gives CDR1 MNHEY, CDR2 SMNVEV (reference sequence). V was pared by 1 base and J by 5 bases, with 14 bases between. This CDR3 contains 16 residues. CDR3 loop: CASSLFAGSGTGELFF. CDR3 DNA sequence: TGTGCCAGCAGTTTATTCGCGGGGTCTGGAACCGGGGAGCTGTTTTTT.